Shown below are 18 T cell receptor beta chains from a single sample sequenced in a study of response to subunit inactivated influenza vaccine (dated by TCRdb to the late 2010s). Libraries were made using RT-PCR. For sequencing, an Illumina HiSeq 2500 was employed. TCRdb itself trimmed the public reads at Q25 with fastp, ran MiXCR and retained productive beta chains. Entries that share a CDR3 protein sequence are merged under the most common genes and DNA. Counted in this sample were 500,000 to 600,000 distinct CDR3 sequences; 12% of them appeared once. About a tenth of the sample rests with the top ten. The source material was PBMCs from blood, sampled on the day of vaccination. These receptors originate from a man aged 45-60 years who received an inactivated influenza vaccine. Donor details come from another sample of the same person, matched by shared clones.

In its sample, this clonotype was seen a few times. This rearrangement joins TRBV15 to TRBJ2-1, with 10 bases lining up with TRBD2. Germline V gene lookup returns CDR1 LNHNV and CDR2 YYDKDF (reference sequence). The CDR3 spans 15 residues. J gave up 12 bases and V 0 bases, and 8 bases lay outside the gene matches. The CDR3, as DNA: TGTGCCACCAGCAGAGATCAGCGGGGGGGCGTTTGGCAGTTCTTC. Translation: CATSRDQRGGVWQFF.

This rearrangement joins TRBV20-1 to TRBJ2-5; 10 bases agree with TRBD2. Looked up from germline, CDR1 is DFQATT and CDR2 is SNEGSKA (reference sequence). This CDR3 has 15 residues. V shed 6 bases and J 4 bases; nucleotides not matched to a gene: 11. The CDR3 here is CSAMNLAGGGETQYF. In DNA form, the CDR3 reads TGCAGTGCGATGAACTTAGCGGGAGGAGGAGAGACCCAGTACTTC.

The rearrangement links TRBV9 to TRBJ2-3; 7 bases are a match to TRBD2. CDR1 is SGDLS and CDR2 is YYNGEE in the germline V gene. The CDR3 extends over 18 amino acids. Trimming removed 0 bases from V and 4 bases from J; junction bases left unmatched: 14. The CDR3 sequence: CASSVATGGSTLADTQYF. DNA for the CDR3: TGTGCCAGCAGCGTAGCTACTGGCGGGAGTACGTTAGCAGATACGCAGTATTTT.

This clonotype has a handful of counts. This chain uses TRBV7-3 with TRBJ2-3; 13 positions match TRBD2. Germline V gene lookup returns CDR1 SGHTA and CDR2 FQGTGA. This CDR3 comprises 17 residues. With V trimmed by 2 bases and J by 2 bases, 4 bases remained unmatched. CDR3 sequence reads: CASSLFGLAGATDTQYF. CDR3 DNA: TGTGCCAGCAGCTTATTCGGACTAGCGGGAGCCACAGATACGCAGTATTTT.

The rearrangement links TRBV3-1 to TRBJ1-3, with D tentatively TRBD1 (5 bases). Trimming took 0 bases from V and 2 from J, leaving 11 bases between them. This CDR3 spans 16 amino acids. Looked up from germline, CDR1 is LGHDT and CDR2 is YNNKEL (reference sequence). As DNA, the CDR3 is TGTGCCAGCAGCCAAGATAGGGGCAGGGCTGGAAACACCATATATTTT. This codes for CASSQDRGRAGNTIYF.

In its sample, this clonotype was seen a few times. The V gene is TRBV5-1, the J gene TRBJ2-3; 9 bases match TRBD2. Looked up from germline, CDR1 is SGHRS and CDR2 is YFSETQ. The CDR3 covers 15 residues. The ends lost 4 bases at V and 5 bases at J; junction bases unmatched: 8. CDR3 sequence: CASSPTSGPQDTQYF. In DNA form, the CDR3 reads TGCGCCAGCAGCCCGACTAGCGGCCCTCAAGATACGCAGTATTTT.

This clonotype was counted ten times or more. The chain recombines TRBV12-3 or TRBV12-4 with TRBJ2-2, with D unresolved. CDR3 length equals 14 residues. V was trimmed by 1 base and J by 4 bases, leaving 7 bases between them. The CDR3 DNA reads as TGTGCCAGCAGTTTAGGGTCTCGCACCGGGGAGCTGTTTTTT. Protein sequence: CASSLGSRTGELFF.

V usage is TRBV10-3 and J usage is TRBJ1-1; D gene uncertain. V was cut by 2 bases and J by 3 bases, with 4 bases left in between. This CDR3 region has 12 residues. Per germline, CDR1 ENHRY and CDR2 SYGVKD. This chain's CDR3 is CAISERDTEAFF. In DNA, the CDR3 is TGTGCCATCAGTGAGAGGGACACTGAAGCTTTCTTT.

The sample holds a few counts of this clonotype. CDR3 nucleotide sequence: TGTGCCAGCAGCCAAGGTCGGGGCTACGAGCAGTACTTC. Translating it yields CASSQGRGYEQYF. The rearrangement links TRBV3-1 to TRBJ2-7; a weak D match, TRBD2 (5 bases). The germline gives CDR1 LGHDT, CDR2 YNNKEL (reference sequence). Trimming left V 1 base short and J 3 bases short, with 7 bases between. CDR3 size: 13 residues.

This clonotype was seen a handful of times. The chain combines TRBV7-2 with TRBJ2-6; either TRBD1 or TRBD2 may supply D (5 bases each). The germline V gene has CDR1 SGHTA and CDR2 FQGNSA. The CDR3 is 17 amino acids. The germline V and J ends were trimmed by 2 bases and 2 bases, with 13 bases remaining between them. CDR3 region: CASSLTLGVTGANVLTF. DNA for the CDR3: TGTGCCAGCAGCTTAACTTTGGGGGTTACTGGGGCCAACGTCCTGACTTTC. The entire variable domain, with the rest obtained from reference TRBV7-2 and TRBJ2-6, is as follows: GAGVSQSPSNKVTEKGKDVELRCDPISGHTALYWYRQSLGQGLEFLIYFQGNSAPDKSGLPSDRFSAERTGGSVSTLTIQRTQQEDSAVYLCASSLTLGVTGANVLTFGAGSRLTVL.

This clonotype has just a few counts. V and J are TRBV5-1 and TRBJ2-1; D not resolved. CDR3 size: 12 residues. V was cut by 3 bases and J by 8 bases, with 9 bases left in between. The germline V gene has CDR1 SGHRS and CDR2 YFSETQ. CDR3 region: CASSSNRDEQFF. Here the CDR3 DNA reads TGCGCCAGCAGCTCCAATCGCGATGAGCAGTTCTTC.

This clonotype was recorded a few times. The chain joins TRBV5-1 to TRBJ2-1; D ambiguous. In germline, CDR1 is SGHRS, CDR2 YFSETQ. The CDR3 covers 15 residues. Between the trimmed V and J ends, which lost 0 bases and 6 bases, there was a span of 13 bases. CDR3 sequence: CASSLAPDIGNEQFF. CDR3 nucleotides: TGCGCCAGCAGCTTGGCCCCAGACATCGGCAATGAGCAGTTCTTC.

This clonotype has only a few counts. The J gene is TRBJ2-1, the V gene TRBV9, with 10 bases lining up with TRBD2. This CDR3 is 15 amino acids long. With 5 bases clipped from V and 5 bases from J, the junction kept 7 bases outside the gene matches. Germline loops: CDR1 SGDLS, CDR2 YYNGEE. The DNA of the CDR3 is TGTGCCAGCAGTTTCAGCGGGAGGGTTAACAATGAGCAGTTCTTC. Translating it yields CASSFSGRVNNEQFF.

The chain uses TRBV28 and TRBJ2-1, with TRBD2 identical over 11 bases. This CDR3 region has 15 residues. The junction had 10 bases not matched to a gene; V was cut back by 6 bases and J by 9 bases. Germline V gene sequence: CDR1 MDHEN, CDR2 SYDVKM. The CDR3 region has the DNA TGTGCCAGCAGCCCTACTAGCGGGAGAGGGACTGAGCAGTTCTTC. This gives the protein CASSPTSGRGTEQFF.

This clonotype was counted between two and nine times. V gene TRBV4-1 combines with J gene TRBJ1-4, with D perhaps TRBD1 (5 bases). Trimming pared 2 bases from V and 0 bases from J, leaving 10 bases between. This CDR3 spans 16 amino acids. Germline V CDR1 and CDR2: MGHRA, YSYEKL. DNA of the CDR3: TGCGCCAGCAGCCAAAAGGAGACAGCAACTAATGAAAAACTGTTTTTT. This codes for CASSQKETATNEKLFF.

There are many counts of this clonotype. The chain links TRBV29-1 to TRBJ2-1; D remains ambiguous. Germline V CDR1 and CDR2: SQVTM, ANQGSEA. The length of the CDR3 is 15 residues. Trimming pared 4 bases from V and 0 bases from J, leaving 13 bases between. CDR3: CSVVFGASSYNEQFF. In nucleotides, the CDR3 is TGCAGCGTTGTCTTTGGCGCAAGCTCCTACAATGAGCAGTTCTTC.

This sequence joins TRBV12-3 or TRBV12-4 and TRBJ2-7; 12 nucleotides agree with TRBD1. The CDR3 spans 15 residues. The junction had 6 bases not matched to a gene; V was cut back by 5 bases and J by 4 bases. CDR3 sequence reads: CASSGRDRGQYEQYF. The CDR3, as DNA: TGTGCCAGCAGTGGGCGGGACAGGGGGCAATACGAGCAGTACTTC.

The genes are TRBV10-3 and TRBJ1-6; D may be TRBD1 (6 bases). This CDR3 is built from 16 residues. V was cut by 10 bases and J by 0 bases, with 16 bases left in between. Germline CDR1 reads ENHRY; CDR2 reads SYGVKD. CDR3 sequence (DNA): TGTGCCACGGGGGGGGCGGAAAGCTCCTATAATTCACCCCTCCACTTT. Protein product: CATGGAESSYNSPLHF.